This T cell receptor (beta chain) originates from a study of cytomegalovirus exposure and HLA in healthy donors. Primers: 60 Vbeta forward and 13 Jbeta reverse. Generated by immunoSEQ multiplex PCR, the TCRdb table keeps only in-frame clones and is missing some. The table lists about 94,000 clones, about 80% of them singletons, with about 0.69% in the top ten. Sequencing was performed on PBMCs. The sequence came from a woman aged 60-75 years in good health and CMV-seronegative.

This chain's CDR3 is CASSYSVSLSYNEQFF. DNA for the CDR3: TGTGCCAGCAGTTACTCGGTCTCGCTATCCTACAATGAGCAGTTCTTC. The V gene is TRBV6-6, the J gene TRBJ2-1; D not certain. V lost 0 bases, J lost 1 base, and 10 bases lay in between. CDR3 length equals 16 residues. Germline CDR1 is MNHNY and CDR2 is SVGAGI (reference sequence).